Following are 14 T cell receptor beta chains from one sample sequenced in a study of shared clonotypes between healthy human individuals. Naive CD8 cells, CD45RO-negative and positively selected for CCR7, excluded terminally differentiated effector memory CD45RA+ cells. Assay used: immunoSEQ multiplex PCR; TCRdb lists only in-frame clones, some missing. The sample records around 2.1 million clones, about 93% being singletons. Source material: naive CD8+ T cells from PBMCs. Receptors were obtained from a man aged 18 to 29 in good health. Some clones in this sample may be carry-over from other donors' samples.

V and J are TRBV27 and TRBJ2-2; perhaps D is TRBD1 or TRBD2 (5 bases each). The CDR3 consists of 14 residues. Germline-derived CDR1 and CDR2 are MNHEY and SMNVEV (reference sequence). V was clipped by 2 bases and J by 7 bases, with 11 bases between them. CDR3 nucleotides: TGTGCCAGCAGTTTAGGGACCACGCGCGGGGAGCTGTTTTTT. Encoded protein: CASSLGTTRGELFF.

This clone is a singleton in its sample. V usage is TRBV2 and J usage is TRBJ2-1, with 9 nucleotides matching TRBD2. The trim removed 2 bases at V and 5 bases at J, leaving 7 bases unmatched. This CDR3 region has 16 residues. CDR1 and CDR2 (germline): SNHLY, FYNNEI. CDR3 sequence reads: CASSEFSGLAHNEQFF. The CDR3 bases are TGTGCCAGCAGTGAATTTAGCGGACTAGCGCACAATGAGCAGTTCTTC.

The CDR3 DNA follows: TGTGCTAGTGGTTTGTGGGGGTACGGCTACACCTTC. This sequence encodes CASGLWGYGYTF. V and J are TRBV12-5 and TRBJ1-2, with D maybe TRBD1 (5 bases). V was trimmed by 2 bases and J by 8 bases, leaving 9 bases between them. Germline CDR1 reads LGHNT; CDR2 reads FRNRAP. The CDR3 extends over 12 amino acids. Supplemented by reference TRBV12-5 and TRBJ1-2, the full variable domain reads DARVTQTPRHKVTEMGQEVTMRCQPILGHNTVFWYRQTMMQGLELLAYFRNRAPLDDSGMPKDRFSAEMPDATLATLKIQPSEPRDSAVYFCASGLWGYGYTFGSGTRLTVV.

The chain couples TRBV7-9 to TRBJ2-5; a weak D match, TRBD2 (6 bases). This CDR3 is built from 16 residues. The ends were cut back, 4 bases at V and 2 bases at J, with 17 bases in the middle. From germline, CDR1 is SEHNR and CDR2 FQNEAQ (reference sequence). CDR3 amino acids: CASSSRSGGEQETQYF. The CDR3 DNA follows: TGTGCCAGCAGCTCGCGTAGCGGAGGGGAGCAAGAGACCCAGTACTTC.

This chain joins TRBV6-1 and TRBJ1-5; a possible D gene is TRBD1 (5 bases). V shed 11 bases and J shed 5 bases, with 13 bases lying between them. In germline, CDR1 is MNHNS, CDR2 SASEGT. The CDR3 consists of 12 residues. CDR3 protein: CASWGGDQPQHF. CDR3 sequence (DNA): TGTGCCTCGTGGGGGGGGGATCAGCCCCAGCATTTT.

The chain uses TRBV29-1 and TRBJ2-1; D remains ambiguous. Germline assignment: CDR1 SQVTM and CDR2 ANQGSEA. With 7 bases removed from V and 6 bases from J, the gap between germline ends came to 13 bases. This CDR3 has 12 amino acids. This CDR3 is CSAEPAGNEQFF. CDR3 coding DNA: TGCAGCGCCGAGCCTGCCGGCAATGAGCAGTTCTTC.

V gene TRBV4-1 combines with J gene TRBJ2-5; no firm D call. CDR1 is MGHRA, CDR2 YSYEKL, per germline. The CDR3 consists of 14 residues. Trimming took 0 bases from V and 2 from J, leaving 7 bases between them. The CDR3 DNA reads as TGCGCCAGCAGCCAAGACGCCGGACAAGAGACCCAGTACTTC. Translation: CASSQDAGQETQYF.

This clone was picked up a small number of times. The CDR3 DNA follows: TGTGCCAGCAGACCCGGGACATTAAACACCGGGGAGCTGTTTTTT. It encodes CASRPGTLNTGELFF. The chain carries TRBV28 and TRBJ2-2; a possible D gene is TRBD1 (6 bases). CDR3 length: 15 residues. The ends were cut back, 6 bases at V and 2 bases at J, with 13 bases in the middle. Germline values: CDR1 MDHEN, CDR2 SYDVKM.

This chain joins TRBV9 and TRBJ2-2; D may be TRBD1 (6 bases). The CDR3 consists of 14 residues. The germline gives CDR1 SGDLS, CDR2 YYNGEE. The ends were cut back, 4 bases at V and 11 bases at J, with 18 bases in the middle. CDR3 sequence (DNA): TGTGCCAGCAGCTTCATCGACACAGGGTACGAGCTGTTTTTT. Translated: CASSFIDTGYELFF. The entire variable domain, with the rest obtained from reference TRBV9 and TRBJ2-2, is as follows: DSGVTQTPKHLITATGQRVTLRCSPRSGDLSVYWYQQSLDQGLQFLIQYYNGEERAKGNILERFSAQQFPDLHSELNLSSLELGDSALYFCASSFIDTGYELFFGEGSRLTVL.

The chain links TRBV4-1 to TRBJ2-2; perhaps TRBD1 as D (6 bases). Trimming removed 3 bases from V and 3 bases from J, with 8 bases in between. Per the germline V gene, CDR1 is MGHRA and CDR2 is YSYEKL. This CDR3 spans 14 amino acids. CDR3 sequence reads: CASSHTGHTGELFF. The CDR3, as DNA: TGCGCCAGCAGCCATACAGGGCACACCGGGGAGCTGTTTTTT.

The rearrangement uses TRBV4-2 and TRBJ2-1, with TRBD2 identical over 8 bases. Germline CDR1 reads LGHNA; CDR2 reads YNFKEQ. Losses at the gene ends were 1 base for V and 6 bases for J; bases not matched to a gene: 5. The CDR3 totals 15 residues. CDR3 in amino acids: CASSQVNSGINEQFF. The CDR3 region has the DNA TGTGCCAGCAGCCAAGTTAATAGCGGGATCAATGAGCAGTTCTTC.

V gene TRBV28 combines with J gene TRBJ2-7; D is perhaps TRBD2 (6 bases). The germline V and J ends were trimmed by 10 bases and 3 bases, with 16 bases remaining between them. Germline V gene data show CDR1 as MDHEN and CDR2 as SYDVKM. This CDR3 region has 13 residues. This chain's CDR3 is CATKAGFGYEQYF. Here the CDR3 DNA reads TGTGCCACAAAGGCGGGGTTTGGCTACGAGCAGTACTTC. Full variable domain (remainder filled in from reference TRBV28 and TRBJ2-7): DVKVTQSSRYLVKRTGEKVFLECVQDMDHENMFWYRQDPGLGLRLIYFSYDVKMKEKGDIPEGYSVSREKKERFSLILESASTNQTSMYLCATKAGFGYEQYFGPGTRLTVT.

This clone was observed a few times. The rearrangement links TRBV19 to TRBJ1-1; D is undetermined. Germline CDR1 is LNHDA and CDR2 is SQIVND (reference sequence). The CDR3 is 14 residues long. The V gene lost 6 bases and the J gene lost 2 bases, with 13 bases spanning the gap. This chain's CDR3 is CASRARNVNTEAFF. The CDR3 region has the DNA TGTGCCAGTAGGGCGAGGAACGTCAACACTGAAGCTTTCTTT.

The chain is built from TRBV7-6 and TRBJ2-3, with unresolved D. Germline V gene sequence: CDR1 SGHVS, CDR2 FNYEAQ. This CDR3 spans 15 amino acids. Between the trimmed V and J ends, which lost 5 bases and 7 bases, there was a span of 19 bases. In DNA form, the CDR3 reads TGTGCCAGCAGCAGGAGTTTGTCCGAAGAGTATACGCAGTATTTT. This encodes CASSRSLSEEYTQYF.